This TCR beta chain emerged from a study of T cell changes during pregnancy in multiple sclerosis. The method was immunoSEQ multiplex PCR; TCRdb's version includes in-frame clones alone and lacks a portion of them. Here the sample spans fewer than 35,000 clones, about nine tenths being singletons. This CDR3 spans 15 amino acids. CDR1 SGHRS and CDR2 YFSETQ come from the germline V gene. Trimming removed 4 bases at V and 2 bases at J, with 13 bases between. The sequencing used CD4+ T cells from peripheral blood mononuclear cells, collected in the second trimester of pregnancy. This rearrangement joins TRBV5-1 to TRBJ2-1; D uncertain. The TCR was taken from a female donor in good health, enrolled as a control in a pregnancy study. The CDR3 sequence is CASSLSLQTYNEQFF. CDR3 sequence (DNA): TGCGCCAGCAGCCTCAGTCTACAGACCTACAATGAGCAGTTCTTC.